This T cell receptor (beta chain) was recovered during a study of regulatory T cells in long-lasting Graves disease (dated by TCRdb to the early 2020s). Regarding the research as a whole: Antithyroid drugs had been taken for less than 3 months by newly diagnosed Graves' disease patients. This study used TCR sequencing and RNA sequencing of peripheral blood to compare persistent Graves' disease patients against newly diagnosed Graves' disease patients. The study was registered as a clinical trial and conducted in China. TCR sequencing covered around 13 persistent and about 20 newly diagnosed Graves' disease patients, 33 samples in total. Overall study results and their limits: Sequencing and analysis were restricted to the TCR beta chain. Because the primary lesion, thyroid tissue, could not be accessed, the study looked at peripheral blood alone. The authors acknowledged the small sample size as a limitation that may reduce accuracy. Compared with newly diagnosed patients, patients with persistent Graves' disease had lower TCR Shannon entropy and fewer highly expanded clones, which suggests clonal expansion. A larger number of public clonotypes was shared among persistent patients (more than 2,500) than among newly diagnosed patients (around 970). Preferential use of TRBV28, TRBJ1-2 and TRBJ2-5 was observed in persistent disease, whereas TRBV20-1 and TRBJ2-1 were favored in newly diagnosed disease.

As regards this clonotype: This clone's antigen is unknown. No per-base quality is available; no much larger clone lies one base away.

The library was made by multiplex PCR. TCRdb names Illumina HiSeq 4000 as the instrument used. CDR3 regions were amplified by Arm-PCR with iRepertoire HTBI primers to construct TCR beta libraries. PCR products were gel purified before sequencing. The paper's processing steps were these. Gene usage analysis of CDR3 amino acid clonotypes used the roughly 60 TRBV and some 15 TRBJ segments found across samples. COPE and FqMerger were used to merge the filtered high-quality paired reads into contigs. BLAST was used to align contigs to IMGT TRBV, TRBD and TRBJ reference genes, and CDR3 was defined according to IMGT. Any clonotype with a frequency above 0.1% was classified as a highly expanded clone. Repertoire diversity was measured by Shannon entropy, and V-J evenness by the Gini coefficient. Public clonotypes were defined as clonotypes shared by more than one individual. TCRdb passed the public sequencing reads through fastp at Q25 and MiXCR, retaining productive beta sequences. Every CDR3 protein is listed once, alongside the most common genes and DNA of its rows. These V and J calls derive from TCRdb rather than the authors' analysis. The sample table contains some 350,000 distinct CDR3 sequences; only one count was recorded for about 16% of them. 20% to 25% of the sample is taken by the ten largest.

V and J are truncated by 4 bases and 1 base respectively, leaving an intervening sequence of 19 bases. Including cysteine and phenylalanine, the CDR3 has 16 amino acids. Only CDR3 DNA is held: 48 bases, read in frame from base 1. CDR1 SQVTM and CDR2 ANQGSEA are derived from the germline V gene. According to the study, the label for this sample's time point signals: newly diagnosed GD, antithyroid drugs for less than 3 months. For both TCR sequencing and RNA sequencing, RNA was extracted from PBMCs in TRIzol. The diagnosis of Graves' disease was made according to American Thyroid Association guidelines. The patients came from an endocrinology department in Xi'an, China. Each patient gave approximately 9.7 milliliters of peripheral blood, collected in an EDTA anticoagulant tube. Ficoll Paque Plus density gradient separation was used to isolate PBMCs, and no additional T cell sorting was done. RNA quality was checked with an Agilent 2100 Bioanalyzer and agarose gel, and concentration with a NanoDrop 2000.

These data also featured in a second study, about T cells in Graves' hyperthyroidism and ophthalmopathy. The second paper further reports: A patient counted as having stable Graves' hyperthyroidism if no progression to ophthalmopathy occurred over 18 months of follow-up. Hyperthyroidism patients were newly diagnosed, had a disease duration of under 2 months, and were aged 18 to 65 years. Any patient with an uncontrolled infection, another autoimmune disease, pregnancy or lactation was excluded. Diagnoses were based on clinical symptoms, serum thyroxine and TRAb, thyroid ultrasound and orbital computed tomography. A first-round RT-PCR of the TCR CDR3 used the HTBI primer set with the Qiagen OneStep RT-PCR kit. Most expanded thyroid clonotypes (frequency above 0.001) were also detected in blood, suggesting blood repertoires may reflect thyroid immune responses. A model built on a 13 V-J signature distinguished ophthalmopathy from stable hyperthyroidism, reaching roughly 88% sensitivity and 81.08% specificity in cross-validation and 80%/75% in testing. In validation, the model predicted progression to ophthalmopathy with around 71% sensitivity and 72.22% specificity, a median of around six months before onset. TCR V-J signatures able to tell the groups apart were searched for in a discovery cohort of 100 patients, of whom fewer than 45 had Graves' ophthalmopathy and around 58 had stable Graves' hyperthyroidism. Prospective prediction of ophthalmopathy was tested in an independent validation cohort consisting of some 20 hyperthyroidism patients and approximately 16 patients who later progressed to ophthalmopathy. For training and testing, the 80 to 100 patients in the discovery cohort were randomly divided in a 7:3 ratio. The study also compared thyroid tissue and blood T-cell repertoires from a handful of Graves' hyperthyroidism patients. After sampling, hyperthyroidism patients received methimazole starting at 30 mg daily, and ophthalmopathy patients received high-dose intravenous methylprednisolone. Libraries were constructed in a second round of multiplex PCR, after which size selection and purification were carried out. Libraries were sequenced paired-end with 100 bp reads on an Illumina HiSeq2000. SOAPnuke was used to process the raw data, removing reads that contained adapters or uncalled bases, had a mean Phred below 15, or lacked an exact match to the constant primer or identifier. COPE v1.2.5 was used to merge high-quality paired reads, and clonotypes were defined as unique nucleotide sequences. MiTCR v1.1 was used to align the clonotypes against IMGT TRBV, TRBD and TRBJ reference segments. Only V-J combinations with frequency above 0.0001, covering about 99% of repertoires, were analysed. The TCS score was defined as the ratio of F50 (clonal expansion) to E x V (chaos), calculated using BLOSUM62-based TCRdist between CDR3 peptides within each V-J. Welch's t-statistics and random forest reduced 500 to 550 V-J features to roughly 13, which were used in a naive Bayes classifier (R e1071). Sample size was not statistically predetermined, and investigators were not blinded to group allocation. The paper describes TCR Vbeta CDR3 sequencing of 135 peripheral blood samples, made up of 43 ophthalmopathy patients, roughly 75 hyperthyroidism patients and 17 progressor patients.

This TCR came from a woman between 18 and 29 years old with Graves disease. Donor details come from another sample of the same person, matched by shared clones. The chain is encoded by TRBV29-1 joined to TRBJ1-1; no D gene call is confident. Sequenced here: peripheral blood mononuclear cells (PBMCs), sampled at new diagnosis, from a patient treated with antithyroid drugs. The bases read TGCAGCGTTGCCAAGGTGCCGGGTTTGGGGAACACTGAAGCTTTCTTT. This is translated as CSVAKVPGLGNTEAFF.